Only one count was recorded for the clone carrying this TCR beta chain. The antigen remains undetermined. Trimming stripped 0 bases from V and 4 bases from J, with 12 bases between. The germline gives CDR1 MNHEY, CDR2 SVGAGI. The CDR3 has 16 amino acids. Molecular-barcoded quantitative 5'-RACE produced these TCR beta libraries. TCRdb independently ran MiXCR on the 5' RACE reads; one entry per CDR3 protein. Of roughly 450,000 distinct CDR3 sequences detected, roughly a quarter appear once; the ten largest clones hold under 0.9%. The data were obtained in a study of CD8 T cells in ankylosing spondylitis. Study-wide results and caveats: Made up of about eight highly homologous variants, a TCR beta motif appeared characteristic of ankylosing spondylitis blood. Disease-associated clones were CD8+ and fairly uncommon in peripheral blood. The authors reported significant enrichment of disease-linked clones in matched ankylosing spondylitis synovial fluid. Earlier work had already found some motif variants in reactive arthritis synovial fluid and blood.

The sample comprised blood, either unsorted or a sorted T cell fraction (not recorded which). The clonotype originates from a male donor with ankylosing spondylitis. The chain carries TRBV6-5 and TRBJ2-2, with D possibly being TRBD1 (6 bases). In DNA form, the CDR3 reads TGTGCCAGCAGTTACTCGTTCGGACAGTCCACCGGGGAGCTGTTTTTT. Its translation: CASSYSFGQSTGELFF.